The rows below give T cell receptor beta chains drawn from one sample of a study of T cell changes during pregnancy in multiple sclerosis. Profiling relied on immunoSEQ multiplex PCR, and the TCRdb table lists in-frame clones only, not all of them. The top ten hold roughly 5.3% of the sample, which has over 55,000 clones, just under 90% seen once. The sequencing input was peripheral blood from another person, used as feeder cells. These receptors came from a human donor whose cells served as feeder cells for cultures in a pregnancy study. Both conserved end residues are part of each CDR3. A D gene is named only where the DNA matches it firmly. Clone size is not always given. Where it is, it says once, few, many or a class for expanded clones.

TRBV7-2	TRBJ2-1	TRBD1	-	TGTGCCAGCAGCTCGAGGGGACAGGCCTACAATGAGCAGTTCTTC	CASSSRGQAYNEQFF
TRBV7-9	TRBJ1-2	TRBD1	once	TGTGCCAGCAGCTTAGTACAGGGGGCCGGTGGCTACACCTTC	CASSLVQGAGGYTF
TRBV27	TRBJ2-7	-	few	TGTGCCAGCAGTCTCGTGTCGGGCGAGCAGTACTTC	CASSLVSGEQYF
TRBV18	TRBJ2-1	TRBD1	-	TGTGCCAGCTCATCCGGGACAGGGACGGCTGAGCAGTTCTTC	CASSSGTGTAEQFF
TRBV27	TRBJ2-7	-	once	TGTGCCAGCAGTTTCAGGCAGGGGTACTCCTACGAGCAGTACTTC	CASSFRQGYSYEQYF
TRBV5-1	TRBJ1-6	-	-	TGCGCCAGCAGCTCACAGGGCGGGAATTCACCCCTCCACTTT	CASSSQGGNSPLHF
TRBV7-9	TRBJ2-2	TRBD2	-	TGTGCCAGCAGCTCCCAACTAGCGGGAGGGTACACCGGGGAGCTGTTTTTT	CASSSQLAGGYTGELFF
TRBV9	TRBJ1-1	-	-	TGTGCCAGCAGCCCCCGGTCTTACACTGAAGCTTTCTTT	CASSPRSYTEAFF
TRBV7-7	TRBJ2-1	-	-	TGTGCCAGCAGCCGATTGAGTCCCGGGGCCTACAATGAGCAGTTCTTC	CASSRLSPGAYNEQFF
TRBV5-1	TRBJ2-5	TRBD1	-	TGCGCCAGCAGCCACGGACAGGGTGGAACCTTCCAAGAGACCCAGTACTTC	CASSHGQGGTFQETQYF
TRBV5-1	TRBJ2-7	-	once	TGCGCCAGCAGCTCCTTTGGACAGACCTACGAGCAGTACTTC	CASSSFGQTYEQYF
TRBV7-3	TRBJ1-1	TRBD1	-	TGTGCCAGCAGTACGACAGGGGGCGTCGAGGAAGCTTTCTTT	CASSTTGGVEEAFF
TRBV27	TRBJ2-7	-	-	TGTGCCAGCAGTTTATTATGGGACAACCGGGGCGAGCAGTACTTC	CASSLLWDNRGEQYF